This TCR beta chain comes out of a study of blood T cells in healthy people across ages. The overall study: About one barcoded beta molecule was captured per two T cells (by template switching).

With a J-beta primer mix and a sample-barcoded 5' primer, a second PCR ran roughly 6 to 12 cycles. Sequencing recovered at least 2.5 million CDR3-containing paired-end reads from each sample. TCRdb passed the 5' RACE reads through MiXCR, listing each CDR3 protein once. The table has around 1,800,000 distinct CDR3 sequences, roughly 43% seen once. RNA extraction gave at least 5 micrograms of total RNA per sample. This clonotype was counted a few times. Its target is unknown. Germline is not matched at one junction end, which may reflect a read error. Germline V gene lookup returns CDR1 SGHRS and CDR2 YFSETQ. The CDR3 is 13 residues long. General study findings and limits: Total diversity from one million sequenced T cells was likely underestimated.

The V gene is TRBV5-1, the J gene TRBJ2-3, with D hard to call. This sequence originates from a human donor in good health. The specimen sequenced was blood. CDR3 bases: TGTGCCAGCAGTTCAGCCTACACAGATACGCAGTATTTT. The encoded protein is CASSSAYTDTQYF.